These 6 T cell receptor beta chains were all obtained from the same sample, sequenced in a study of T cell repertoires in cytomegalovirus infection. Antigens for these TCRs are unknown. TCRdb reprocessed the reads via MiXCR and lists one record per CDR3 protein. Of about 480,000 distinct CDR3 sequences in the sample, 33% were seen once. The source was cultured PBMCs, collected from culture after CMV antigen stimulation. These receptors all come from a human donor in good health (CMV status not recorded). Some clones in this sample may be carry-over from other donors' samples.

The chain joins TRBV2 to TRBJ1-5; the match to TRBD1 covers 9 bases. The CDR3 extends over 15 amino acids. Germline V CDR1 and CDR2: SNHLY, FYNNEI. The V and J ends lost 6 bases and 4 bases, in that order; junction bases with no gene match: 7. CDR3 nucleotides: TGTGCCAGCAGCGGCGGGACAGGGTTTAATCAGCCCCAGCATTTT. It translates to CASSGGTGFNQPQHF.

The gene calls are TRBV15 and TRBJ1-2; no reliable D call. Germline lookup yields CDR1 LNHNV and CDR2 YYDKDF (reference sequence). The CDR3 totals 14 residues. The ends were cut back, 5 bases at V and 7 bases at J, with 17 bases in the middle. CDR3 loop: CATSVATGVFGYTF. The CDR3 DNA sequence: TGTGCCACCAGCGTAGCTACTGGCGTTTTTGGCTACACCTTC.

The chain combines TRBV6-6 with TRBJ1-3, with no clear D. V lost 4 bases, J lost 0 bases, and 13 bases lay in between. CDR1 MNHNY and CDR2 SVGAGI come from the germline V gene (reference sequence). The CDR3 has 16 amino acids. The CDR3 nucleotides read TGTGCCAGCAGTTCCTCCGGAGCCAGCTCTGGAAACACCATATATTTT. Translated, it gives CASSSSGASSGNTIYF.

This rearrangement joins TRBV7-2 to TRBJ2-4, with 10 bases aligning to TRBD2. CDR1 is SGHTA and CDR2 is FQGNSA in the germline V gene. Trimming removed 3 bases from V and 11 bases from J; junction bases left unmatched: 10. The length of the CDR3 is 15 residues. The CDR3 region is CASSFGLAESLVQYF. The CDR3 DNA reads TGTGCCAGCAGCTTTGGACTAGCGGAGAGTCTTGTTCAGTACTTC.

V and J are TRBV27 and TRBJ1-2; 7 bases are shared with TRBD1. In germline, CDR1 is MNHEY, CDR2 SMNVEV (reference sequence). The CDR3 consists of 15 residues. The ends lost 4 bases at V and 3 bases at J; junction bases unmatched: 8. CDR3 protein: CASSSRDSVYYGYTF. CDR3 nucleotides: TGTGCCAGCAGTTCCCGGGACAGCGTTTACTATGGCTACACCTTC.

This clonotype was observed many times. The J gene is TRBJ2-7, the V gene TRBV7-2; 8 bases align to TRBD1. Germline values: CDR1 SGHTA, CDR2 FQGNSA. The CDR3 has 16 amino acids. V was pared by 1 base and J by 6 bases, with 11 bases of the junction left unmatched. The CDR3 here is CASSLERTGRTGEQYF. Written as DNA, the CDR3 is TGTGCCAGCAGCTTAGAGCGGACAGGGAGGACTGGCGAGCAGTACTTC. Complete variable domain (other parts from reference TRBV7-2 and TRBJ2-7): GAGVSQSPSNKVTEKGKDVELRCDPISGHTALYWYRQSLGQGLEFLIYFQGNSAPDKSGLPSDRFSAERTGGSVSTLTIQRTQQEDSAVYLCASSLERTGRTGEQYFGPGTRLTVT.